This TCR beta chain originates from a study of T-cell reconstitution after alpha-beta-depleted transplantation in children. It was with unique molecular identifiers that the TCRbeta library was prepared. A single record per CDR3 protein comes from TCRdb applying MiXCR to the PCR reads. This sample has approximately 520,000 distinct CDR3 sequences, with approximately 32% found just once. V lost 3 bases and J 0 bases, leaving 13 bases between the germline ends. The CDR3 consists of 15 residues. From germline, CDR1 is SGHRS and CDR2 YFSETQ. The V and J genes are TRBV5-1 and TRBJ2-7; D gene unclear. This clonotype originated in a human donor who donated a stem cell graft to a child with aplastic anemia. The specimen was PBMCs from the stem cell graft donor, collected from the stem cell graft. The CDR3 reads CASSSPGVGSYEQYF. The CDR3 nucleotides are TGCGCCAGCAGCTCCCCTGGGGTAGGCTCCTACGAGCAGTACTTC.